The 13 T cell receptor beta chains below come from one sample, sequenced in a study of shared clonotypes between healthy human individuals. Produced via immunoSEQ multiplex PCR; TCRdb's table is partial and in-frame only. Found here are some 1 million clones, about 74% of them singletons; the top ten hold over 1.3%. The specimen was memory CD4+ T cells sorted from blood. The subset is: CD45RA-negative fraction. The receptors derive from a man younger than 35 in good health.

The J gene is TRBJ1-6, the V gene TRBV6-5, with D uncertain. From germline, CDR1 is MNHEY and CDR2 SVGAGI. V was pared by 0 bases and J by 13 bases, with 19 bases between. This CDR3 is built from 16 residues. The CDR3 nucleotides are TGTGCCAGCAGTTACTCGATGGGGAACCCTAGGACCCCCCTCCACTTT. Amino acid sequence: CASSYSMGNPRTPLHF.

V is TRBV28 and J is TRBJ1-5, with 8 bases that match TRBD1. Losses at the gene ends were 7 bases for V and 6 bases for J; bases not matched to a gene: 11. From germline, CDR1 is MDHEN and CDR2 SYDVKM. This CDR3 is built from 15 residues. The chain's CDR3 is CASTIPQGVRQPQHF. The CDR3 coding sequence is TGTGCCAGCACCATTCCACAGGGGGTACGTCAGCCCCAGCATTTT. The variable domain in full, completed from reference TRBV28 and TRBJ1-5, reads DVKVTQSSRYLVKRTGEKVFLECVQDMDHENMFWYRQDPGLGLRLIYFSYDVKMKEKGDIPEGYSVSREKKERFSLILESASTNQTSMYLCASTIPQGVRQPQHFGDGTRLSIL.

This sequence joins TRBV9 and TRBJ2-1; 13 bases align to TRBD2. V gave up 3 bases and J gave up 3 bases; unmatched junction bases: 12. Germline loops: CDR1 SGDLS, CDR2 YYNGEE. The CDR3 spans 19 residues. The CDR3 is CASSARTSGGSVNYNEQFF. Here the CDR3 DNA reads TGTGCCAGCAGCGCCAGGACTAGCGGGGGTTCCGTAAACTACAATGAGCAGTTCTTC.

The CDR3 sequence: CASSKGLSYEQYF. The CDR3 nucleotides are TGTGCCAGCAGCAAGGGGCTCTCCTACGAGCAGTACTTC. V and J are TRBV14 and TRBJ2-7; maybe TRBD1 (5 bases). The CDR3 extends over 13 amino acids. Germline-derived CDR1 and CDR2 are SGHDN and FVKESK. Deletions cut 5 bases from V and 0 bases from J, with 8 bases between. Full variable domain (rest looked up from reference TRBV14 and TRBJ2-7): EAGVTQFPSHSVIEKGQTVTLRCDPISGHDNLYWYRRVMGKEIKFLLHFVKESKQDESGMPNNRFLAERTGGTYSTLKVQPAELEDSGVYFCASSKGLSYEQYFGPGTRLTVT.

The chain couples TRBV28 to TRBJ2-1; 11 nucleotides agree with TRBD2. Germline lookup yields CDR1 MDHEN and CDR2 SYDVKM. The CDR3 is 14 amino acids. Germline trimming cut 6 bases from V and 6 bases from J; bases unmatched to any gene: 4. This chain's CDR3 is CASRVAGGGNEQFF. DNA for the CDR3: TGTGCCAGCAGAGTAGCGGGGGGGGGCAATGAGCAGTTCTTC. The complete variable domain, with remaining parts taken from reference TRBV28 and TRBJ2-1, reads DVKVTQSSRYLVKRTGEKVFLECVQDMDHENMFWYRQDPGLGLRLIYFSYDVKMKEKGDIPEGYSVSREKKERFSLILESASTNQTSMYLCASRVAGGGNEQFFGPGTRLTVL.

The CDR3 nucleotides are TGTGCCAGCTCCCAGACTAGCGGGACGGACATTCAGTACTTC. As protein: CASSQTSGTDIQYF. The V and J genes are TRBV6-1 and TRBJ2-4; TRBD2 agrees at 11 bases. There are 14 residues in the CDR3. The V segment lost 8 bases and the J segment 8 bases; nucleotides outside the gene matches: 8. Germline assignment: CDR1 MNHNS and CDR2 SASEGT.

The chain uses TRBV13 and TRBJ2-7; D may be TRBD1 (5 bases). Deletions cut 2 bases from V and 3 bases from J, with 11 bases between. The CDR3 sequence is 14 residues long. Germline V CDR1 and CDR2: PRHDT, FYEKMQ (reference sequence). In DNA form, the CDR3 reads TGTGCCAGCAGCTTATCAGGGAAGAGCTACGAGCAGTACTTC. This sequence encodes CASSLSGKSYEQYF.

The rearrangement uses TRBV6-4 and TRBJ2-2; 12 nucleotides match TRBD2. Germline V gene data show CDR1 as MRHNA and CDR2 as SNTAGT. V lost 6 bases, J lost 5 bases, and 10 bases stayed unmatched. This CDR3 region has 17 residues. CDR3 in DNA: TGTGCCAGCAGCGCTAGCGGGGGGGCCTTAACGACCGGGGAGCTGTTTTTT. This gives the protein CASSASGGALTTGELFF.

This clone was detected only a few times. The chain links TRBV30 to TRBJ2-7; perhaps TRBD1 as D (6 bases). The germline V and J ends were trimmed by 2 bases and 2 bases, with 10 bases remaining between them. Per the germline V gene, CDR1 is GTSNPN and CDR2 is SVGIG (reference sequence). This CDR3 spans 13 amino acids. The CDR3 is CAWSLDRTYEQYF. CDR3 nucleotides: TGTGCCTGGAGTCTTGACAGGACCTACGAGCAGTACTTC.

For this clone: Additional DNA sequences in this sample encode the identical CDR3. This chain joins TRBV7-9 and TRBJ2-5; the match to TRBD1 covers 8 bases. The junction had 6 bases not matched to a gene; V was cut back by 5 bases and J by 1 base. Germline assignment: CDR1 SEHNR and CDR2 FQNEAQ (reference sequence). This CDR3 contains 15 residues. The CDR3 loop reads CASSLGDRPQETQYF. The CDR3, as DNA: TGTGCCAGCAGCCTCGGGGACAGGCCCCAAGAGACCCAGTACTTC.

Details on this clone: This sample includes further DNA sequences coding for the same CDR3. The CDR3 sequence is CASSPQGVEQYF. CDR3 nucleotides: TGTGCCAGCTCACCACAGGGCGTCGAGCAGTACTTC. The chain carries TRBV18 and TRBJ2-7; D remains unclear. The V gene's germline CDR1 is KGHSH and CDR2 LQKENI. Deletions cut 1 base from V and 6 bases from J, with 7 bases between. CDR3 length: 12 amino acids.

Turning to this clone: This may stem from a read error, because a much larger clone lies one nucleotide away. The chain couples TRBV5-6 to TRBJ2-7, with TRBD1 as a possible D gene (6 bases). CDR3 length: 11 amino acids. V was shortened by 2 bases and J by 6 bases, with 6 bases between the two germline ends. Looked up from germline, CDR1 is SGHDT and CDR2 is YYEEEE. CDR3 nucleotide sequence: TGTGCCAGCAGCTTAGGGGGCGAGCAGTACTTC. Its translation is CASSLGGEQYF.

This clone has at least ten counts. The V and J genes are TRBV19 and TRBJ1-2; D remains unclear. Germline loops: CDR1 LNHDA, CDR2 SQIVND (reference sequence). Trimming shortened V by 8 bases and J by 8 bases, and 27 bases separated the two germline ends. The CDR3 is 16 amino acids. The CDR3 DNA sequence: TGTGCCAGTCGAGACCCCTACCGGGATCAGATGGGGGGCTACACCTTC. This encodes CASRDPYRDQMGGYTF. Drawing the rest from reference TRBV19 and TRBJ1-2, the complete variable domain is DGGITQSPKYLFRKEGQNVTLSCEQNLNHDAMYWYRQDPGQGLRLIYYSQIVNDFQKGDIAEGYSVSREKKESFPLTVTSAQKNPTAFYLCASRDPYRDQMGGYTFGSGTRLTVV.